This is a list of T cell receptor beta chains from one sample in a study of early T cells in non-severe SARS-CoV-2 infection. TCRdb independently ran MiXCR on the 5' RACE reads; one entry per CDR3 protein. This table has some 40,000 distinct CDR3 sequences, 5% to 6% appearing once. This specimen was whole blood, taken at baseline. The receptor source for this set is an adult who was a healthcare worker with PCR-confirmed SARS-CoV-2 infection or an uninfected control (not recorded which). The CDR3 runs from the conserved cysteine through the conserved F or W. A D gene is named only where the DNA matches it firmly. Rows may omit the clone size; those that give it use once, few, many or a size class.

v_call: TRBV12-3/TRBV12-4; d_call: TRBD1; clone_size: many; j_call: TRBJ2-5; cdr3_length: 16; cdr3_nt: TGTGCCAGCAGTTTAGGGGGACAGGGGTTTCAAGAGACCCAGTACTTC; cdr3_aa: CASSLGGQGFQETQYF
v_call: TRBV20-1; d_call: .; clone_size: many; j_call: TRBJ2-5; cdr3_length: 18; cdr3_nt: TGCAGTGCTAGAGTACCCCGAGGGGGTAGTGTAGGTGGAGAGACCCAGTACTTC; cdr3_aa: CSARVPRGGSVGGETQYF
v_call: TRBV10-2; d_call: .; clone_size: many; j_call: TRBJ2-7; cdr3_length: 13; cdr3_nt: TGCGCCAGCAAGGAGGCCCCCCTCTACGAGCAGTACTTC; cdr3_aa: CASKEAPLYEQYF
v_call: TRBV11-2; d_call: TRBD1; clone_size: few; j_call: TRBJ1-2; cdr3_length: 14; cdr3_nt: TGTGCCAGCAGCTCCTTGGGGACAGGCTATGGCTACACCTTC; cdr3_aa: CASSSLGTGYGYTF
v_call: TRBV24-1; d_call: TRBD1; clone_size: few; j_call: TRBJ2-7; cdr3_length: 13; cdr3_nt: TGTGCCACCAGTGAACAGGGGGCTGTCGAGCAGTACTTC; cdr3_aa: CATSEQGAVEQYF
v_call: TRBV27; d_call: .; clone_size: many; j_call: TRBJ1-1; cdr3_length: 13; cdr3_nt: TGTGCCAGCAGTTTATTTGCTTCCACTGAAGCTTTCTTT; cdr3_aa: CASSLFASTEAFF
v_call: TRBV29-1; d_call: .; clone_size: many; j_call: TRBJ2-3; cdr3_length: 13; cdr3_nt: TGCAGCGTCGGGCTAGCACTCACAGATACGCAGTATTTT; cdr3_aa: CSVGLALTDTQYF
v_call: TRBV28; d_call: TRBD1; clone_size: many; j_call: TRBJ1-2; cdr3_length: 13; cdr3_nt: TGTGCCAGCAGTCCCACAGGGGTCTATGGCTACACCTTC; cdr3_aa: CASSPTGVYGYTF
v_call: TRBV29-1; d_call: TRBD2; clone_size: many; j_call: TRBJ2-1; cdr3_length: 17; cdr3_nt: TGCAGCGTTGCCGGGACTAGCGGGAGGGAGTCCTACAATGAGCAGTTCTTC; cdr3_aa: CSVAGTSGRESYNEQFF
v_call: TRBV28; d_call: TRBD2; clone_size: many; j_call: TRBJ2-5; cdr3_length: 16; cdr3_nt: TGTGCCAGCAGTCCCTCCCGGGGGGGTGCGCAAGAGACCCAGTACTTC; cdr3_aa: CASSPSRGGAQETQYF
v_call: TRBV5-6; d_call: .; clone_size: many; j_call: TRBJ1-1; cdr3_length: 16; cdr3_nt: TGTGCCAGCAGCTTGGGAGGGGAGGATAACCCCACTGAAGCTTTCTTT; cdr3_aa: CASSLGGEDNPTEAFF
v_call: TRBV9; d_call: .; clone_size: many; j_call: TRBJ1-5; cdr3_length: 14; cdr3_nt: TGTGCCAGCAGCGTAGCGCCCAGTGATCAGCCCCAGCATTTT; cdr3_aa: CASSVAPSDQPQHF
v_call: TRBV6-2/TRBV6-3; d_call: .; clone_size: many; j_call: TRBJ1-5; cdr3_length: 13; cdr3_nt: TGTGCCAGCAGCTCAGGGAGAGGGCAGCCCCAGCATTTT; cdr3_aa: CASSSGRGQPQHF
v_call: TRBV20-1; d_call: .; clone_size: many; j_call: TRBJ1-1; cdr3_length: 13; cdr3_nt: TGCAGTGCTAGCAAGGGGGGGGACACTGAAGCTTTCTTT; cdr3_aa: CSASKGGDTEAFF
v_call: TRBV30; d_call: .; clone_size: many; j_call: TRBJ1-1; cdr3_length: 12; cdr3_nt: TGTGCCTGGAGTGGACAGTACACTGAAGCTTTCTTT; cdr3_aa: CAWSGQYTEAFF
v_call: TRBV7-9; d_call: TRBD1; clone_size: few; j_call: TRBJ1-4; cdr3_length: 15; cdr3_nt: TGTGCCAGCAGCCCCCGGACAGGGATGTTAGAAAAACTGTTTTTT; cdr3_aa: CASSPRTGMLEKLFF
v_call: TRBV20-1; d_call: .; clone_size: medium-sized; j_call: TRBJ2-1; cdr3_length: 14; cdr3_nt: TGCAGTGCTAGAGATTTGCGGGTTTACAATGAGCAGTTCTTC; cdr3_aa: CSARDLRVYNEQFF
v_call: TRBV29-1; d_call: .; clone_size: .; j_call: TRBJ2-3; cdr3_length: 12; cdr3_nt: TGCAGCGTTGTTCCGGGCGCAGATACGCAGTATTTT; cdr3_aa: CSVVPGADTQYF
v_call: TRBV18; d_call: .; clone_size: many; j_call: TRBJ1-2; cdr3_length: 13; cdr3_nt: TGTGCCAGCTCATCGGGGTCGGACTATGGCTACACCTTC; cdr3_aa: CASSSGSDYGYTF
v_call: TRBV3-1; d_call: .; clone_size: many; j_call: TRBJ1-2; cdr3_length: 12; cdr3_nt: TGTGCCAGCATGCGCCCGGGGGGAGGCTACACCTTC; cdr3_aa: CASMRPGGGYTF
v_call: TRBV20-1; d_call: .; clone_size: many; j_call: TRBJ2-5; cdr3_length: 14; cdr3_nt: TGCAGTGCTAGAGATCGGGGCGGTGAAGAGACCCAGTACTTC; cdr3_aa: CSARDRGGEETQYF
v_call: TRBV4-1; d_call: .; clone_size: many; j_call: TRBJ2-7; cdr3_length: 14; cdr3_nt: TGCGCCAGCAGCCCCCTGACGGGAGCCTACGAGCAGTACTTC; cdr3_aa: CASSPLTGAYEQYF
v_call: TRBV7-2; d_call: .; clone_size: many; j_call: TRBJ1-3; cdr3_length: 16; cdr3_nt: TGTGCCAGCAGCTTAACAGGGAATCTCCCTGGAAACACCATATATTTT; cdr3_aa: CASSLTGNLPGNTIYF
v_call: TRBV20-1; d_call: TRBD2; clone_size: many; j_call: TRBJ2-1; cdr3_length: 14; cdr3_nt: TGCAGTGCTAGTCCGGGACTAGCGGGAGTTGAGCAGTTCTTC; cdr3_aa: CSASPGLAGVEQFF
v_call: TRBV5-1; d_call: .; clone_size: .; j_call: TRBJ1-2; cdr3_length: 14; cdr3_nt: TGCGCCAGCAGCTTGGAACGGAGTAAGGATGGCTACACCTTC; cdr3_aa: CASSLERSKDGYTF
v_call: TRBV20-1; d_call: .; clone_size: few; j_call: TRBJ1-1; cdr3_length: 12; cdr3_nt: TGCAGTGCTAGTGGGGGTGACACTGAAGCTTTCTTT; cdr3_aa: CSASGGDTEAFF
v_call: TRBV7-8; d_call: TRBD1; clone_size: many; j_call: TRBJ2-7; cdr3_length: 14; cdr3_nt: TGTGCCAGCAGCTTAGGAGACAGGGGTAACGCGCAGTACTTC; cdr3_aa: CASSLGDRGNAQYF
v_call: TRBV20-1; d_call: TRBD1; clone_size: many; j_call: TRBJ1-4; cdr3_length: 14; cdr3_nt: TGCAGTGCTAGAGATGACAGGGTGGAGGAAAAACTGTTTTTT; cdr3_aa: CSARDDRVEEKLFF
v_call: TRBV20-1; d_call: TRBD1; clone_size: many; j_call: TRBJ2-7; cdr3_length: 14; cdr3_nt: TGCAGTGCGACGTCCGGGACAGGAAAATACGAGCAGTACTTC; cdr3_aa: CSATSGTGKYEQYF
v_call: TRBV5-1; d_call: .; clone_size: many; j_call: TRBJ2-7; cdr3_length: 14; cdr3_nt: TGCGCCAGCAGCTCTCATCGGGAGTGGGGCGAGCAGTACTTC; cdr3_aa: CASSSHREWGEQYF
v_call: TRBV7-8; d_call: TRBD1; clone_size: many; j_call: TRBJ1-1; cdr3_length: 16; cdr3_nt: TGTGCCAGCAGCTATGAACAGGGGCCCCTGAACACTGAAGCTTTCTTT; cdr3_aa: CASSYEQGPLNTEAFF
v_call: TRBV19; d_call: .; clone_size: many; j_call: TRBJ1-4; cdr3_length: 14; cdr3_nt: TGTGCCAGTGCAGCGGGGCAGCGAAATGAAAAACTGTTTTTT; cdr3_aa: CASAAGQRNEKLFF
v_call: TRBV7-9; d_call: .; clone_size: many; j_call: TRBJ1-1; cdr3_length: 17; cdr3_nt: TGTGCCAGCAGCTTGAAACCGCCCCCGGGGACCAACACTGAAGCTTTCTTT; cdr3_aa: CASSLKPPPGTNTEAFF
v_call: TRBV11-2; d_call: TRBD2; clone_size: many; j_call: TRBJ2-1; cdr3_length: 16; cdr3_nt: TGTGCCAGCAGCTTCGGCCGGCTAGCGGGTATCGATGAGCAGTTCTTC; cdr3_aa: CASSFGRLAGIDEQFF
v_call: TRBV20-1; d_call: .; clone_size: many; j_call: TRBJ2-3; cdr3_length: 13; cdr3_nt: TGCAGTGCTAGAGTAGCAGGGACAGATACGCAGTATTTT; cdr3_aa: CSARVAGTDTQYF
v_call: TRBV2; d_call: .; clone_size: .; j_call: TRBJ2-2; cdr3_length: 15; cdr3_nt: TGTGCCAGCAGTCCCCAGGGACTGAACACCGGGGAGCTGTTTTTT; cdr3_aa: CASSPQGLNTGELFF
v_call: TRBV30; d_call: .; clone_size: many; j_call: TRBJ1-3; cdr3_length: 12; cdr3_nt: TGTGCCTGGGTGGGAGCTGGAAACACCATATATTTT; cdr3_aa: CAWVGAGNTIYF
v_call: TRBV20-1; d_call: .; clone_size: many; j_call: TRBJ2-6; cdr3_length: 16; cdr3_nt: TGCAGTGCGCAGGGGAGGGGTCGATCTGGGGCCAACGTCCTGACTTTC; cdr3_aa: CSAQGRGRSGANVLTF
v_call: TRBV11-2; d_call: .; clone_size: many; j_call: TRBJ2-5; cdr3_length: 11; cdr3_nt: TGTGCCAGCAGCCGAGCCCAGACCCAGTACTTC; cdr3_aa: CASSRAQTQYF
v_call: TRBV20-1; d_call: TRBD2; clone_size: many; j_call: TRBJ2-3; cdr3_length: 16; cdr3_nt: TGCAGTGCTAGGACGGGAGGGCATGGGGTCACAGATACGCAGTATTTT; cdr3_aa: CSARTGGHGVTDTQYF
v_call: TRBV25-1; d_call: TRBD1; clone_size: .; j_call: TRBJ1-5; cdr3_length: 17; cdr3_nt: TGTGCCAGCAGTGACCGCGCGGACAGGGGGCGCAATCAGCCCCAGCATTTT; cdr3_aa: CASSDRADRGRNQPQHF
v_call: TRBV12-3/TRBV12-4; d_call: .; clone_size: many; j_call: TRBJ2-7; cdr3_length: 13; cdr3_nt: TGTGCCAGCAGTTTGGCGGCCCCGTACGAGCAGTACTTC; cdr3_aa: CASSLAAPYEQYF
v_call: TRBV18; d_call: .; clone_size: many; j_call: TRBJ1-4; cdr3_length: 15; cdr3_nt: TGTGCCAGCTCAAGAACCAACGGATATAATGAAAAACTGTTTTTT; cdr3_aa: CASSRTNGYNEKLFF
v_call: TRBV2; d_call: TRBD2; clone_size: .; j_call: TRBJ2-1; cdr3_length: 14; cdr3_nt: TGTGCCAGCCTCCTCCTAGCGGGAGACAATGAGCAGTTCTTC; cdr3_aa: CASLLLAGDNEQFF
v_call: TRBV4-3; d_call: .; clone_size: many; j_call: TRBJ2-4; cdr3_length: 16; cdr3_nt: TGCGCCAGCAGCCAACGTCTGACAGCCTTTGAAAACATTCAGTACTTC; cdr3_aa: CASSQRLTAFENIQYF